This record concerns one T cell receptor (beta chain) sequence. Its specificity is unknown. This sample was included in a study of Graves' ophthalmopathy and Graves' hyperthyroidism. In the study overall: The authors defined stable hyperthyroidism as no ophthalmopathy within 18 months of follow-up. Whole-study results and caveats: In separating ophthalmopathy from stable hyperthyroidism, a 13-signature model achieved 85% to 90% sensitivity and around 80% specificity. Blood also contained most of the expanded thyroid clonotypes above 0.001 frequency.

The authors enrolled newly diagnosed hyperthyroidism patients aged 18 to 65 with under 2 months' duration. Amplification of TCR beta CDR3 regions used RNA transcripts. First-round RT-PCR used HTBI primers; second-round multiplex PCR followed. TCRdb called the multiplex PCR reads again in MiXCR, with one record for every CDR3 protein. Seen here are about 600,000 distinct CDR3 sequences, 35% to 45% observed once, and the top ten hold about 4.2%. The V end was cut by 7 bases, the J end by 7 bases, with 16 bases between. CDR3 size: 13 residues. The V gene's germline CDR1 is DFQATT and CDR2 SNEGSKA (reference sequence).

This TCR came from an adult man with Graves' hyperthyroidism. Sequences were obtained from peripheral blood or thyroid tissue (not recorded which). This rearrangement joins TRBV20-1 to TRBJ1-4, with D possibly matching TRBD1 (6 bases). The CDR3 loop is CSGTQGWGEKLFF. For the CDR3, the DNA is TGCAGTGGAACACAGGGTTGGGGTGAAAAACTGTTTTTT.